This T cell receptor (beta chain) appears in the sequencing data of a study of T cell repertoires in cytomegalovirus infection. Looking at the study overall: Signatures in public TCR beta sequences pointed to both CMV infection and matching HLA type.

Study-level findings and limits: The cumulative frequency of public TCR beta families identified carriers of CMV plus the relevant HLA. The study found HLA-C-restricted CMV-specific TCR beta clonotypes dominating the ex vivo response.

Germline CDR1 MDHEN, CDR2 SYDVKM. The CDR3 extends over 18 amino acids. V gave up 3 bases and J gave up 0 bases; unmatched junction bases: 11. There are a few counts of this clonotype. Antigen specificity is unknown. TCRdb redid the calling of the reads with MiXCR, one entry per CDR3 protein. The profile shows some 310,000 distinct CDR3 sequences, 25% of them singletons. This rearrangement joins TRBV28 to TRBJ2-1; 7 bases line up with TRBD1. Specimen: cultured PBMCs, collected from culture after CMV antigen stimulation. The clonotype originates from a human donor in good health (CMV status not recorded). Some clones in this sample may be carry-over from other donors' samples. DNA for the CDR3: TGTGCCAGCAGTTTGTGGCCTAAGGGGGCCCTCTCCTACAATGAGCAGTTCTTC. Its protein product is CASSLWPKGALSYNEQFF. The full variable domain, its missing parts supplied by reference TRBV28 and TRBJ2-1, is DVKVTQSSRYLVKRTGEKVFLECVQDMDHENMFWYRQDPGLGLRLIYFSYDVKMKEKGDIPEGYSVSREKKERFSLILESASTNQTSMYLCASSLWPKGALSYNEQFFGPGTRLTVL.